These 27 T cell receptor beta chains were sequenced from one sample in a study of cytomegalovirus exposure and HLA in healthy donors. The study ran its PCR with 60 Vbeta and 13 Jbeta primers. The method was immunoSEQ multiplex PCR; TCRdb's version includes in-frame clones alone and lacks a portion of them. The table lists 150,000 to 170,000 clones, approximately 75% of them singletons, with approximately 2.8% in the top ten. The sequenced sample was PBMCs. The receptors stem from a man younger than 30 in good health and CMV-seronegative.

This clone came up once. The chain employs TRBV5-6 and TRBJ1-2; 7 nucleotides match TRBD1. The CDR3 has 14 residues. The V gene's germline CDR1 is SGHDT and CDR2 YYEEEE. Unmatched junction bases numbered 3, after V lost 4 bases and J lost 0 bases. CDR3: CASSPGTANYGYTF. CDR3 bases: TGTGCCAGCAGCCCAGGGACAGCTAACTATGGCTACACCTTC. The variable domain in full, completed from reference TRBV5-6 and TRBJ1-2, reads DAGVTQSPTHLIKTRGQQVTLRCSPKSGHDTVSWYQQALGQGPQFIFQYYEEEERQRGNFPDRFSGHQFPNYSSELNVNALLLGDSALYLCASSPGTANYGYTFGSGTRLTVV.

This chain links TRBV10-2 with TRBJ2-7; the D gene is possibly TRBD1 (6 bases). The CDR3 covers 15 residues. Trimming stripped 0 bases from V and 3 bases from J, with 12 bases between. Looked up from germline, CDR1 is WSHSY and CDR2 is SAAADI. The CDR3 DNA reads as TGCGCCAGCAGTGAGTCGGGGGCTAGTGTCTACGAGCAGTACGTC. Protein: CASSESGASVYEQYV.

The genes are TRBV2 and TRBJ1-4, with 7 bases fitting TRBD1. The trim removed 4 bases at V and 8 bases at J, leaving 13 bases unmatched. Per germline, CDR1 SNHLY and CDR2 FYNNEI. The length of the CDR3 is 16 residues. In DNA, the CDR3 is TGTGCCAGCAGTGGGGGGACGACAGGGCTTAGGGAAAAACTGTTTTTT. Protein: CASSGGTTGLREKLFF.

This chain uses TRBV21-1 with TRBJ2-7; the table's D call TRBD1 went unverified against the DNA. TRBV21-1 is recorded as a pseudogene. The length of the CDR3 is 17 residues. CDR3 in DNA: TGTGCCAGCACCCTGAGGGGCAGGGGACAGGAAACCTACGAGCAGTACGTC. It translates to CASTLRGRGQETYEQYV.

This clone was observed a handful of times. The chain joins TRBV6-1 to TRBJ1-2; the D gene is possibly TRBD1 (5 bases). This CDR3 is built from 15 residues. Trimming left V 6 bases short and J 4 bases short, with 18 bases between. In germline, CDR1 is MNHNS, CDR2 SASEGT. The CDR3 reads CASSGDSASSYGYTF. DNA for the CDR3: TGTGCCAGCAGCGGCGACAGCGCTTCAAGCTATGGCTACACCTTC.

The chain recombines TRBV30 with TRBJ1-5, with D possibly matching TRBD1 (5 bases). This CDR3 is 13 amino acids long. Germline lookup yields CDR1 GTSNPN and CDR2 SVGIG (reference sequence). V was clipped by 1 base and J by 2 bases, with 6 bases between them. CDR3 sequence reads: CAWSAGRNQPQHF. The CDR3 DNA follows: TGTGCCTGGAGTGCAGGGCGCAATCAGCCCCAGCATTTT.

The rearrangement uses TRBV19 and TRBJ2-1; D is perhaps TRBD1 (5 bases). Germline V CDR1 and CDR2: LNHDA, SQIVND (reference sequence). CDR3 length: 16 amino acids. Trimming cost V 6 bases and J 0 bases, with 15 bases left between them. CDR3 sequence (DNA): TGTGCCAGTAGGAAAACGACAGCGAGCTCCTACAATGAGCAGTTCTTC. It translates to CASRKTTASSYNEQFF.

This chain joins TRBV21-1 and TRBJ2-7; TRBD2 was called by the table and not checked on the DNA. TRBV21-1 is designated a pseudogene. This CDR3 has 16 amino acids. The CDR3 coding sequence is TGTGCCAGCAGCCCCCGAACCATACTAGACACCTACGAGCAGTACGTC. Protein product: CASSPRTILDTYEQYV.

This clone is a singleton in its sample. This rearrangement joins TRBV6-1 to TRBJ1-2, with 8 bases aligning to TRBD1. The CDR3 contains 17 residues. V shed 4 bases, J shed 3 bases, and the junction held 13 bases outside the gene matches. In germline, CDR1 is MNHNS, CDR2 SASEGT. The CDR3 sequence is CASSGSTHQQGDYGYTF. The CDR3 DNA sequence: TGTGCCAGCAGTGGGTCTACGCACCAACAGGGGGACTATGGCTACACCTTC.

This clone appeared a few times. V is TRBV7-9 and J is TRBJ2-2, with 7 bases lining up with TRBD2. V gave up 6 bases and J gave up 4 bases; unmatched junction bases: 14. CDR3 size: 17 residues. Germline CDR1 and CDR2: SEHNR and FQNEAQ (reference sequence). The CDR3 here is CASSLPAGTKFTGELFF. The CDR3 nucleotides are TGTGCCAGCAGTCTCCCCGCCGGGACTAAGTTCACCGGGGAGCTGTTTTTT. The entire variable domain, with the rest obtained from reference TRBV7-9 and TRBJ2-2, is as follows: DTGVSQNPRHKITKRGQNVTFRCDPISEHNRLYWYRQTLGQGPEFLTYFQNEAQLEKSRLLSDRFSAERPKGSFSTLEIQRTEQGDSAMYLCASSLPAGTKFTGELFFGEGSRLTVL.

The table lists this clone with a few counts. J is TRBJ2-3 and V is TRBV14, with D perhaps matching TRBD2 (7 bases). The CDR3 sequence is 13 residues long. V was pared by 0 bases and J by 14 bases, with 15 bases between. Germline V lookup: CDR1 SGHDN, CDR2 FVKESK. CDR3 nucleotide sequence: TGTGCCAGCAGCCAAGATTTCGGGGGGCGCGTGTATTTT. Its protein is CASSQDFGGRVYF.

The chain couples TRBV5-4 to TRBJ1-1, with TRBD1 as a possible D gene (5 bases). V lost 2 bases, J lost 4 bases, and 12 bases lay in between. The CDR3 consists of 14 residues. The germline V gene encodes CDR1 SGHNT and CDR2 YYREEE (reference sequence). CDR3 in DNA: TGTGCCAGCAGCTTTCAGGGCCTGAGCACTGAAGCTTTCTTT. Translating gives CASSFQGLSTEAFF.

The rearrangement links TRBV2 to TRBJ2-7, with TRBD1 matching 7 bases. The length of the CDR3 is 17 residues. Trimming removed 6 bases from V and 1 base from J; junction bases left unmatched: 15. Germline V gene data show CDR1 as SNHLY and CDR2 as FYNNEI. In DNA form, the CDR3 reads TGTGCCAGCAGCCAAGGGCCTATAAGACAGGGTTCCTACGAGCAGTACGTC. It translates to CASSQGPIRQGSYEQYV.

There are a few counts of this clone. The chain joins TRBV12-5 to TRBJ2-2, with D tentatively TRBD2 (7 bases). This CDR3 comprises 16 residues. Germline lookup yields CDR1 LGHNT and CDR2 FRNRAP. V lost 7 bases and J 6 bases, leaving 21 bases between the germline ends. The CDR3 sequence: CASATGGGGSAGELFF. CDR3 DNA: TGTGCTAGTGCCACCGGGGGAGGGGGTAGCGCCGGGGAGCTGTTTTTT. Full variable domain (rest looked up from reference TRBV12-5 and TRBJ2-2): DARVTQTPRHKVTEMGQEVTMRCQPILGHNTVFWYRQTMMQGLELLAYFRNRAPLDDSGMPKDRFSAEMPDATLATLKIQPSEPRDSAVYFCASATGGGGSAGELFFGEGSRLTVL.

This chain uses TRBV7-2 with TRBJ2-7; TRBD1 is a possible D gene (5 bases). Trimming took off 5 bases at V and 1 base at J, with 15 bases between the two ends. The CDR3 sequence is 15 residues long. Per the germline V gene, CDR1 is SGHTA and CDR2 is FQGNSA. The CDR3 DNA sequence: TGTGCCAGCAGCGGGGTGGGGCGCCAATCCTACGAGCAGTACTTC. This gives the protein CASSGVGRQSYEQYF.

The gene calls are TRBV7-2 and TRBJ2-7; TRBD1 matches at 10 bases. There are 13 residues in the CDR3. Unmatched junction bases numbered 3, after V lost 5 bases and J lost 5 bases. Germline V gives CDR1 SGHTA, CDR2 FQGNSA. CDR3 region: CASSPGQGHEQYF. In DNA form, the CDR3 reads TGTGCCAGCAGCCCGGGACAGGGGCACGAGCAGTACTTC.

This chain uses TRBV7-8 with TRBJ2-6, with D perhaps TRBD1 (5 bases). Germline V gene sequence: CDR1 SGHVS, CDR2 FQNEAQ. The CDR3 is 17 residues long. Trimming removed 7 bases at V and 0 bases at J, with 16 bases between. CDR3 sequence (DNA): TGTGCCAGCACCCTGACAGTCTCCCCCTCTGGGGCCAACGTCCTGACTTTC. Translating it yields CASTLTVSPSGANVLTF.

This chain links TRBV19 with TRBJ2-5, with D perhaps TRBD2 (6 bases). V lost 4 bases to trimming and J lost 0 bases, with 9 bases between them. The CDR3 has 14 residues. From germline, CDR1 is LNHDA and CDR2 SQIVND (reference sequence). The CDR3 region is CASSRRGNQETQYF. CDR3 DNA: TGTGCCAGTAGTAGGCGGGGAAACCAAGAGACCCAGTACTTC.

This rearrangement joins TRBV7-8 to TRBJ2-5; 14 bases agree with TRBD2. CDR3 length equals 16 residues. The germline CDR1 and CDR2 sequences are SGHVS and FQNEAQ. V gave up 5 bases and J gave up 13 bases; unmatched junction bases: 15. CDR3 protein: CASSPSPGLAGAALYF. As DNA, the CDR3 is TGTGCCAGCAGCCCGTCCCCGGGACTAGCGGGGGCCGCGCTGTACTTC.

V gene TRBV4-3 combines with J gene TRBJ2-2; TRBD1 might be the D (6 bases). The CDR3 has 18 amino acids. V was clipped by 4 bases and J by 0 bases, with 18 bases between them. Germline CDR1 is LGHNA and CDR2 is YSLEER. CDR3 residues: CASSRSPLDRTNTGELFF. The CDR3 DNA sequence: TGCGCCAGCAGCCGATCCCCCCTGGACAGAACGAACACCGGGGAGCTGTTTTTT.

V gene TRBV27 combines with J gene TRBJ1-5; no clear D. The CDR3 is 13 residues long. Germline V gene lookup returns CDR1 MNHEY and CDR2 SMNVEV (reference sequence). Trimming took 3 bases from V and 1 from J, leaving 4 bases between them. The CDR3 DNA sequence: TGTGCCAGCAGTTTCTACAGCAATCAGCCCCAGCATTTT. Translated: CASSFYSNQPQHF.

This chain uses TRBV7-9 with TRBJ2-5, with unresolved D. Germline CDR1 and CDR2: SEHNR and FQNEAQ (reference sequence). This CDR3 region has 15 residues. V was trimmed by 2 bases and J by 1 base, leaving 11 bases between them. The CDR3 nucleotides read TGTGCCAGCAGCTTAAGCGAACGACCCCAAGAGACCCAGTACTTC. Residues: CASSLSERPQETQYF.

This rearrangement joins TRBV6-5 to TRBJ1-6; D is ambiguous. The V and J ends lost 6 bases and 9 bases respectively, with 12 bases between them. The CDR3 runs 13 residues. Germline CDR1 reads MNHEY; CDR2 reads SVGAGI. CDR3 DNA: TGTGCCAGCAGCTTACGTAGTAGTTCACCCCTCCACTTT. Protein: CASSLRSSSPLHF.

This clone was detected only a few times. V usage is TRBV29-1 and J usage is TRBJ2-1, with D perhaps matching TRBD2 (7 bases). The V and J ends lost 0 bases and 6 bases respectively, with 18 bases between them. Germline CDR1 reads SQVTM; CDR2 reads ANQGSEA. The CDR3 contains 16 residues. The DNA of the CDR3 is TGCAGCGTTGAAGATCCCCGGAGGGGGGGCTTCAATGAGCAGTTCTTC. It encodes CSVEDPRRGGFNEQFF.

The V and J genes are TRBV10-2 and TRBJ2-5; 9 bases agree with TRBD2. The length of the CDR3 is 13 residues. Germline V CDR1 and CDR2: WSHSY, SAAADI. Trimming took 9 bases from V and 2 from J; bases not matched to a gene: 4. The CDR3, as DNA: TGCGCCAGTACAGCGGGGGGACAAGAGACCCAGTACTTC. It specifies CASTAGGQETQYF.

The sample holds a few counts of this clone. J is TRBJ2-7 and V is TRBV28; 8 nucleotides line up with TRBD1. CDR1 and CDR2 from the germline V gene are MDHEN and SYDVKM. The CDR3 covers 16 residues. V gave up 4 bases and J gave up 2 bases; unmatched junction bases: 10. CDR3 sequence: CASSSRSRGRPYEQYV. The CDR3 DNA reads as TGTGCCAGCAGTTCTCGGAGCAGGGGGCGCCCCTACGAGCAGTACGTC.

V usage is TRBV5-4 and J usage is TRBJ2-1; 8 bases agree with TRBD2. Germline CDR1 and CDR2: SGHNT and YYREEE (reference sequence). The CDR3 consists of 15 residues. After removal of 4 bases from V and 6 bases from J, the junction contained 9 bases not matched to a gene. The CDR3 spells CASSLSGGVPNEQFF. The CDR3 nucleotides are TGTGCCAGCAGCCTGAGCGGGGGAGTCCCCAATGAGCAGTTCTTC.